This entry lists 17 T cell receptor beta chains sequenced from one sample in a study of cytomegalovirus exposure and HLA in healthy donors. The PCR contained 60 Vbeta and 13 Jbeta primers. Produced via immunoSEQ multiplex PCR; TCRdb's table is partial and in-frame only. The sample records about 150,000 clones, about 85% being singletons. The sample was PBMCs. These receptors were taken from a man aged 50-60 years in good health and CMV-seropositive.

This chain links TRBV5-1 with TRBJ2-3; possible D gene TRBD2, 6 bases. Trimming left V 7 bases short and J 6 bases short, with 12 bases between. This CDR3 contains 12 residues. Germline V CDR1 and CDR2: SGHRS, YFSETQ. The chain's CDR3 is CASRAEGDTQYF. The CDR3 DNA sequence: TGCGCCAGCCGAGCGGAGGGGGATACGCAGTATTTT.

In nucleotides, the CDR3 is TGTGCCAGCAGCTTAGTTGGGACTAGCGGGGTAGATACGCAGTATTTT. Translating gives CASSLVGTSGVDTQYF. The chain employs TRBV7-2 and TRBJ2-3; TRBD2 aligns across 13 bases. V lost 1 base to trimming and J lost 5 bases; unmatched junction nucleotides: 3. The CDR3 extends over 16 amino acids. In germline, CDR1 is SGHTA, CDR2 FQGNSA.

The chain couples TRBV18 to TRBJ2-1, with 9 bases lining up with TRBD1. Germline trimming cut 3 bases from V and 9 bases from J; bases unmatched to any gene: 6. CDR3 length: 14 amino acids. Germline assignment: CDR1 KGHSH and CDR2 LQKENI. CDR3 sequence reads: CASSPGQGIIEQFF. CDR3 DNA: TGTGCCAGCTCACCGGGACAGGGAATAATTGAGCAGTTCTTC.

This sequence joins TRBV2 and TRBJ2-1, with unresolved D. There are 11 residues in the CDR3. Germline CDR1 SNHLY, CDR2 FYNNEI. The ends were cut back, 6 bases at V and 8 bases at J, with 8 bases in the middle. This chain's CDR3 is CASRRSDEQFF. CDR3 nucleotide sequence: TGTGCCAGCAGACGGAGCGATGAGCAGTTCTTC.

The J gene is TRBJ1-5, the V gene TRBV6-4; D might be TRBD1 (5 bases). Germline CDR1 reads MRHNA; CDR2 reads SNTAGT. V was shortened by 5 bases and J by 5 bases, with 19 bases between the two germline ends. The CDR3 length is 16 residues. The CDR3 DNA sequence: TGTGCCAGCAGTAACCGGGACTCAAAGCCGGATCAGCCCCAGCATTTT. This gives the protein CASSNRDSKPDQPQHF.

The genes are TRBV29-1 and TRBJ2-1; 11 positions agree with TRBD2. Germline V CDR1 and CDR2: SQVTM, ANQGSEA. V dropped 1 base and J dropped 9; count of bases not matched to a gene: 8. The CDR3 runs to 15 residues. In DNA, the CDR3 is TGCAGCGTTGAAGGGGTAACTAGCGGGAGACTTGAGCAGTTCTTC. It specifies CSVEGVTSGRLEQFF.

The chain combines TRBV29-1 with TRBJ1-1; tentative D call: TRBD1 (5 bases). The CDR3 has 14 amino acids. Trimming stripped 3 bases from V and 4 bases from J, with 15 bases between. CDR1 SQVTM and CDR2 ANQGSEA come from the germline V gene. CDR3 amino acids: CSVDVGGVGTEAFF. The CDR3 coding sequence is TGCAGCGTTGATGTGGGGGGGGTAGGCACTGAAGCTTTCTTT.

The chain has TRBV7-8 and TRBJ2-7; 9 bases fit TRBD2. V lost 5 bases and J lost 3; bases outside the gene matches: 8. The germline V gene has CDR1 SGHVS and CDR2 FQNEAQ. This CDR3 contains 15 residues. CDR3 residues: CASSRLAGALYEQYF. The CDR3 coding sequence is TGTGCCAGCAGCCGATTAGCGGGAGCCCTCTACGAGCAGTACTTC.

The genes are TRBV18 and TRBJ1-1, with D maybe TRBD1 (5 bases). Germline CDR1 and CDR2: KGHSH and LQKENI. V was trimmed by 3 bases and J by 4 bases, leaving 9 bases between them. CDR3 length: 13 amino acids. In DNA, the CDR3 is TGTGCCAGCTCACCGTTGGACATCACTGAAGCTTTCTTT. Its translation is CASSPLDITEAFF. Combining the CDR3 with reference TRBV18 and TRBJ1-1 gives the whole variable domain NAGVMQNPRHLVRRRGQEARLRCSPMKGHSHVYWYRQLPEEGLKFMVYLQKENIIDESGMPKERFSAEFPKEGPSILRIQQVVRGDSAAYFCASSPLDITEAFFGQGTRLTVV.

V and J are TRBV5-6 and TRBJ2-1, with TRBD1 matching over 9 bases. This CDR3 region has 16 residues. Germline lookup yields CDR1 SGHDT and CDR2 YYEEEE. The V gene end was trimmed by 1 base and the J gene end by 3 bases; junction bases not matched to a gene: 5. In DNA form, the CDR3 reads TGTGCCAGCAGCTTGTACCCGGGACAGGGCTACAATGAGCAGTTCTTC. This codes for CASSLYPGQGYNEQFF.

CDR3 DNA: TGTGCCAGCAGCTTTTCCCTAGCGGGAGGGAACACCGGGGAGCTGTTTTTT. Its translation: CASSFSLAGGNTGELFF. The chain couples TRBV7-9 to TRBJ2-2, with 11 bases that match TRBD2. Germline V gives CDR1 SEHNR, CDR2 FQNEAQ (reference sequence). The CDR3 is made up of 17 amino acids. V trimming: 3 bases; J trimming: 1 base; junction bases outside the gene matches: 4.

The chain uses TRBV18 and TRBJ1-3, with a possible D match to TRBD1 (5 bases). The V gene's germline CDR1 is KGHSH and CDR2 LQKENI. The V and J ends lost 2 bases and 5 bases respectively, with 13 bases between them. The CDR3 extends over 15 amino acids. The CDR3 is CASSPGGEKRNTIYF. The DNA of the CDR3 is TGTGCCAGCTCACCAGGGGGGGAAAAGAGAAACACCATATATTTT. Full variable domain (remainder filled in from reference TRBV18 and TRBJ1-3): NAGVMQNPRHLVRRRGQEARLRCSPMKGHSHVYWYRQLPEEGLKFMVYLQKENIIDESGMPKERFSAEFPKEGPSILRIQQVVRGDSAAYFCASSPGGEKRNTIYFGEGSWLTVV.

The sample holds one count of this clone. Here the CDR3 DNA reads TGTGCCAGCAGCGCGGGACAGGGGGGGAGCACTAATGAAAAACTGTTTTTT. Amino acid sequence: CASSAGQGGSTNEKLFF. This sequence joins TRBV9 and TRBJ1-4, with TRBD1 matching 11 bases. V shed 3 bases and J 2 bases; nucleotides not matched to a gene: 6. Germline CDR1 is SGDLS and CDR2 is YYNGEE. This CDR3 has 17 residues.

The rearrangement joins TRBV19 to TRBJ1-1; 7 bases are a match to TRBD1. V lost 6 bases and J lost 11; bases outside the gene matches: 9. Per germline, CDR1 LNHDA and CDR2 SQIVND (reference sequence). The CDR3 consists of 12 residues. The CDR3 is CASRPHRGTAFF. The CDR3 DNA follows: TGTGCCAGTAGGCCACACAGGGGTACGGCTTTCTTT.

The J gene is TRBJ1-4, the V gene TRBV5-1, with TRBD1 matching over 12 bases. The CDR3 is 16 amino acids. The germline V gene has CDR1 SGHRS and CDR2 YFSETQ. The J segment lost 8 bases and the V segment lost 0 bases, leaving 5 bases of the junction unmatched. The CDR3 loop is CASSLAGTGGDEKLFF. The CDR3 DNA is TGCGCCAGCAGCTTGGCAGGGACAGGGGGCGACGAAAAACTGTTTTTT.

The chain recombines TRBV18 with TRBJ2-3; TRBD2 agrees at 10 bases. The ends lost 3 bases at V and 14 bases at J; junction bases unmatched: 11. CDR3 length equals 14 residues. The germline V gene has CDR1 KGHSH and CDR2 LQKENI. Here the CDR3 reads CASSPDRLAGFRYF. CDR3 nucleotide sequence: TGTGCCAGCTCACCGGATCGACTAGCGGGTTTCCGGTATTTT.

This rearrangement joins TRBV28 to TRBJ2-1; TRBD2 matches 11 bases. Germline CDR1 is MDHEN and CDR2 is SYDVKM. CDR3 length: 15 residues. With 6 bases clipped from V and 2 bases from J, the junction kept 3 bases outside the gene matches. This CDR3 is CASSISGGAYNEQFF. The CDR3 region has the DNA TGTGCCAGCAGCATTAGCGGGGGGGCCTACAATGAGCAGTTCTTC.